The rows below give T cell receptor beta chains drawn from one sample of a study of regulatory dendritic cells for organ transplantation. Repertoires were generated with immunoSEQ multiplex PCR, while TCRdb's copy carries only in-frame clones and drops some. The profile shows 30,000 to 40,000 clones, 85% to 90% of them singletons. Material for sequencing was naive CD4+ T cells from blood. Receptors originate from a human donor in good health. Each CDR3 is given with its conserved first and last residue. Each record gives: clone size, V gene, J gene, D gene, CDR3 length, CDR3 protein, CDR3 DNA. The D gene is left open where the match is weak. Clone size is not always given. Where it is, it says once, few, many or a class for expanded clones.

clone_size: few; v_call: TRBV29-1; j_call: TRBJ1-3; d_call: NA; cdr3_length: 13; cdr3_aa: CSVVREKENTIYF; cdr3_nt: TGCAGCGTTGTAAGGGAGAAGGAAAACACCATATATTTT
clone_size: NA; v_call: TRBV2; j_call: TRBJ1-1; d_call: NA; cdr3_length: 14; cdr3_aa: CASITTEMNTEAFF; cdr3_nt: TGTGCCAGCATAACGACAGAGATGAACACTGAAGCTTTCTTT
clone_size: NA; v_call: TRBV28; j_call: TRBJ2-3; d_call: NA; cdr3_length: 13; cdr3_aa: CASSQKFTDTQYF; cdr3_nt: TGTGCCAGCAGTCAGAAGTTCACAGATACGCAGTATTTT
clone_size: few; v_call: TRBV6-1; j_call: TRBJ2-7; d_call: NA; cdr3_length: 13; cdr3_aa: CASSTTDVGEQYF; cdr3_nt: TGTGCCAGCAGTACGACAGATGTAGGCGAGCAGTACTTC
clone_size: NA; v_call: TRBV27; j_call: TRBJ2-7; d_call: TRBD2; cdr3_length: 13; cdr3_aa: CASSMGLVGEQYF; cdr3_nt: TGTGCCAGCAGTATGGGACTAGTCGGCGAGCAGTACTTC
clone_size: NA; v_call: TRBV9; j_call: TRBJ2-3; d_call: NA; cdr3_length: 15; cdr3_aa: CASSFLGAGTDTQYF; cdr3_nt: TGTGCCAGCAGCTTTTTAGGTGCGGGCACAGATACGCAGTATTTT
clone_size: few; v_call: TRBV2; j_call: TRBJ2-7; d_call: TRBD1; cdr3_length: 15; cdr3_aa: CASRRSGTGLREQYF; cdr3_nt: TGTGCCAGCAGACGCAGCGGGACAGGGTTGCGGGAGCAGTACTTC
clone_size: NA; v_call: TRBV10-1; j_call: TRBJ1-6; d_call: NA; cdr3_length: 16; cdr3_aa: CASRAKLSSYNSPLHF; cdr3_nt: TGCGCCAGCAGGGCTAAACTTAGCTCCTATAATTCACCCCTCCACTTT
clone_size: NA; v_call: TRBV30; j_call: TRBJ2-7; d_call: TRBD2; cdr3_length: 18; cdr3_aa: CAWNLGTSGGVYSYEQYF; cdr3_nt: TGTGCCTGGAACCTCGGGACTAGCGGGGGGGTATACTCCTACGAGCAGTACTTC
clone_size: NA; v_call: TRBV7-9; j_call: TRBJ2-3; d_call: TRBD2; cdr3_length: 15; cdr3_aa: CASGVLAYGTDTQYF; cdr3_nt: TGTGCCAGCGGGGTACTAGCGTACGGCACAGATACGCAGTATTTT
clone_size: NA; v_call: TRBV5-1; j_call: TRBJ1-2; d_call: TRBD1; cdr3_length: 14; cdr3_aa: CASSSETGADGYTF; cdr3_nt: TGCGCCAGCAGCTCCGAGACAGGGGCAGATGGCTACACCTTC
clone_size: NA; v_call: TRBV28; j_call: TRBJ1-2; d_call: TRBD1; cdr3_length: 13; cdr3_aa: CASSSQGWYGYTF; cdr3_nt: TGTGCCAGCAGCTCACAGGGGTGGTATGGCTACACCTTC
clone_size: NA; v_call: TRBV6-6; j_call: TRBJ2-3; d_call: NA; cdr3_length: 13; cdr3_aa: CASSYLDPDTQYF; cdr3_nt: TGTGCCAGCAGTTACCTGGACCCTGATACGCAGTATTTT
clone_size: once; v_call: TRBV7-2; j_call: TRBJ2-3; d_call: NA; cdr3_length: 11; cdr3_aa: CASTRADTQYF; cdr3_nt: TGTGCCAGCACCCGAGCAGATACGCAGTATTTT
clone_size: NA; v_call: TRBV6-5; j_call: TRBJ1-1; d_call: NA; cdr3_length: 16; cdr3_aa: CASSYLFGLRPTEAFF; cdr3_nt: TGTGCCAGCAGTTACCTTTTTGGGCTTAGGCCCACTGAAGCTTTCTTT
clone_size: NA; v_call: TRBV28; j_call: TRBJ1-1; d_call: NA; cdr3_length: 15; cdr3_aa: CASSLYGRANTEAFF; cdr3_nt: TGTGCCAGCAGTTTATACGGACGGGCCAACACTGAAGCTTTCTTT
clone_size: NA; v_call: TRBV5-4; j_call: TRBJ1-2; d_call: NA; cdr3_length: 15; cdr3_aa: CASSPEGPANYGYTF; cdr3_nt: TGTGCCAGCAGCCCAGAAGGGCCCGCTAACTATGGCTACACCTTC
clone_size: NA; v_call: TRBV6-5; j_call: TRBJ2-5; d_call: NA; cdr3_length: 13; cdr3_aa: CASSRRQKETQYF; cdr3_nt: TGTGCCAGCAGTCGAAGACAGAAAGAGACCCAGTACTTC
clone_size: NA; v_call: TRBV30; j_call: TRBJ1-4; d_call: NA; cdr3_length: 14; cdr3_aa: CAWRATGYNEKLFF; cdr3_nt: TGTGCCTGGAGGGCGACAGGATATAATGAAAAACTGTTTTTT
clone_size: NA; v_call: TRBV7-2; j_call: TRBJ2-5; d_call: NA; cdr3_length: 15; cdr3_aa: CASSLVAGTGETQYF; cdr3_nt: TGTGCCAGCAGCTTAGTGGCAGGGACGGGGGAGACCCAGTACTTC
clone_size: NA; v_call: TRBV9; j_call: TRBJ2-7; d_call: TRBD2; cdr3_length: 18; cdr3_aa: CASSVGSVAGGFSYEQYF; cdr3_nt: TGTGCCAGCAGCGTAGGGAGCGTAGCGGGGGGCTTCTCCTACGAGCAGTACTTC
clone_size: NA; v_call: TRBV4-2; j_call: TRBJ2-5; d_call: NA; cdr3_length: 14; cdr3_aa: CASSQESQGGAQYF; cdr3_nt: TGTGCCAGCAGCCAAGAGAGTCAGGGGGGGGCCCAGTACTTC
clone_size: NA; v_call: TRBV27; j_call: TRBJ2-7; d_call: TRBD2; cdr3_length: 15; cdr3_aa: CASRHPRGRTYEQYF; cdr3_nt: TGTGCCAGCAGACACCCGCGGGGGAGAACCTACGAGCAGTACTTC
clone_size: NA; v_call: TRBV12-5; j_call: TRBJ1-3; d_call: NA; cdr3_length: 12; cdr3_aa: CASTGWLNTIYF; cdr3_nt: TGTGCTAGTACAGGGTGGTTAAACACCATATATTTT
clone_size: NA; v_call: TRBV4-1; j_call: TRBJ1-2; d_call: TRBD1; cdr3_length: 14; cdr3_aa: CASSQGGQTYGYTF; cdr3_nt: TGCGCCAGCAGCCAAGGGGGACAGACCTATGGCTACACCTTC
clone_size: NA; v_call: TRBV5-4; j_call: TRBJ2-2; d_call: TRBD2; cdr3_length: 18; cdr3_aa: CASSQGLAATRGTGELFF; cdr3_nt: TGTGCCAGCAGCCAAGGACTAGCGGCGACTCGGGGCACCGGGGAGCTGTTTTTT
clone_size: NA; v_call: TRBV6-5; j_call: TRBJ2-1; d_call: NA; cdr3_length: 12; cdr3_aa: CASSRAYNEQFF; cdr3_nt: TGTGCCAGCAGCAGGGCCTACAATGAGCAGTTCTTC
clone_size: NA; v_call: TRBV10-3; j_call: TRBJ2-1; d_call: TRBD1; cdr3_length: 15; cdr3_aa: CAISGSGTGGYEQFF; cdr3_nt: TGTGCCATCAGTGGTTCCGGGACAGGCGGCTATGAGCAGTTCTTC
clone_size: NA; v_call: TRBV6-1; j_call: TRBJ2-2; d_call: TRBD2; cdr3_length: 20; cdr3_aa: CASSEIPMRRGAMNTGELFF; cdr3_nt: TGTGCCAGCAGTGAAATTCCTATGCGGCGGGGGGCCATGAACACCGGGGAGCTGTTTTTT
clone_size: NA; v_call: TRBV4-2; j_call: TRBJ2-5; d_call: TRBD2; cdr3_length: 13; cdr3_aa: CASSQAGEATQYF; cdr3_nt: TGTGCCAGCAGCCAGGCGGGAGAAGCGACCCAGTACTTC
clone_size: NA; v_call: TRBV28; j_call: TRBJ1-1; d_call: NA; cdr3_length: 14; cdr3_aa: CASSSGHSNTEAFF; cdr3_nt: TGTGCCAGCAGTTCGGGGCATTCGAACACTGAAGCTTTCTTT
clone_size: few; v_call: TRBV19; j_call: TRBJ1-5; d_call: NA; cdr3_length: 13; cdr3_aa: CASRSRNNQPQHF; cdr3_nt: TGTGCCAGTAGGTCGCGGAACAATCAGCCCCAGCATTTT
clone_size: NA; v_call: TRBV29-1; j_call: TRBJ1-1; d_call: NA; cdr3_length: 12; cdr3_aa: CSVELGETEAFF; cdr3_nt: TGCAGCGTTGAATTAGGAGAAACTGAAGCTTTCTTT
clone_size: NA; v_call: TRBV6-6; j_call: TRBJ2-7; d_call: TRBD1; cdr3_length: 14; cdr3_aa: CASSLPGQVSEQYF; cdr3_nt: TGTGCCAGCAGTTTACCGGGACAGGTGAGCGAGCAGTACTTC
clone_size: NA; v_call: TRBV19; j_call: TRBJ1-5; d_call: NA; cdr3_length: 13; cdr3_aa: CASSIRGNQPQHF; cdr3_nt: TGTGCCAGTAGTATACGCGGGAATCAGCCCCAGCATTTT
clone_size: NA; v_call: TRBV6-6; j_call: TRBJ2-3; d_call: NA; cdr3_length: 16; cdr3_aa: CASTGRRRDLSNTQYF; cdr3_nt: TGTGCCAGCACGGGTCGTCGGAGGGACCTAAGTAATACGCAGTATTTT
clone_size: NA; v_call: TRBV5-4; j_call: TRBJ1-4; d_call: TRBD1; cdr3_length: 15; cdr3_aa: CASSLGAGQGEKLFF; cdr3_nt: TGTGCCAGCAGCTTGGGTGCCGGACAGGGCGAAAAACTGTTTTTT
clone_size: NA; v_call: TRBV5-4; j_call: TRBJ2-3; d_call: TRBD1; cdr3_length: 14; cdr3_aa: CASSSTGGRDTQYF; cdr3_nt: TGTGCCAGCAGCTCGACAGGGGGCAGGGATACGCAGTATTTT
clone_size: NA; v_call: TRBV7-8; j_call: TRBJ2-3; d_call: TRBD1; cdr3_length: 14; cdr3_aa: CASSYPTRGQAQYF; cdr3_nt: TGTGCCAGCAGCTACCCGACCAGGGGGCAAGCGCAGTATTTT
clone_size: NA; v_call: TRBV6-5; j_call: TRBJ1-1; d_call: NA; cdr3_length: 15; cdr3_aa: CASSYGLSRWTEAFF; cdr3_nt: TGTGCCAGCAGTTACGGCCTCTCTCGGTGGACTGAAGCTTTCTTT
clone_size: NA; v_call: TRBV18; j_call: TRBJ1-1; d_call: NA; cdr3_length: 13; cdr3_aa: CASSAGRSTEAFF; cdr3_nt: TGTGCCAGCTCCGCGGGACGGAGCACTGAAGCTTTCTTT
clone_size: few; v_call: TRBV19; j_call: TRBJ2-7; d_call: NA; cdr3_length: 12; cdr3_aa: CASKGFDYEQYF; cdr3_nt: TGTGCTAGTAAGGGTTTCGATTACGAGCAGTACTTC
clone_size: NA; v_call: TRBV2; j_call: TRBJ1-4; d_call: TRBD1; cdr3_length: 13; cdr3_aa: CASIGTGNEKLFF; cdr3_nt: TGTGCCAGCATCGGGACAGGGAATGAAAAACTGTTTTTT
clone_size: NA; v_call: TRBV4-1; j_call: TRBJ1-1; d_call: NA; cdr3_length: 14; cdr3_aa: CASSPRGRNTEAFF; cdr3_nt: TGCGCCAGCAGCCCGAGAGGGAGAAACACTGAAGCTTTCTTT
clone_size: NA; v_call: TRBV5-5; j_call: TRBJ1-2; d_call: TRBD1; cdr3_length: 14; cdr3_aa: CASSGSTGVYGYTF; cdr3_nt: TGTGCCAGCAGCGGATCCACAGGGGTTTATGGCTACACCTTC